The 20 T cell receptor beta chains in this list originate from one sample, sequenced in a study of T cells in Graves' hyperthyroidism and ophthalmopathy. It was RNA transcripts that yielded the amplified TCR beta CDR3 regions. HTBI primers drove first-round RT-PCR of the TCR CDR3. Via MiXCR, TCRdb re-called the multiplex PCR reads, giving one row per CDR3 protein. The sample has 200,000 to 250,000 distinct CDR3 sequences, 17% seen once. The specimen sequenced was blood. The receptors were sampled from a woman in her fifties or sixties with Graves' hyperthyroidism.

This clonotype was seen ten or more times. V and J are TRBV20-1 and TRBJ1-1; weak D call: TRBD1 (6 bases). Trimming pared 6 bases from V and 0 bases from J, leaving 14 bases between. CDR1 and CDR2 from the germline V gene are DFQATT and SNEGSKA (reference sequence). The CDR3 is 14 residues long. CDR3 in DNA: TGCAGTGCCCCGCCGACAGGAATGAACACTGAAGCTTTCTTT. Amino acid sequence: CSAPPTGMNTEAFF.

This clonotype was counted ten times or more. The chain couples TRBV2 to TRBJ1-5; tentatively, D is TRBD1 (6 bases). Germline lookup yields CDR1 SNHLY and CDR2 FYNNEI. V was pared by 4 bases and J by 1 base, with 11 bases between. The CDR3 has 15 residues. CDR3 sequence reads: CASSAGHASNQPQHF. In nucleotides, the CDR3 is TGTGCCAGCAGTGCGGGACATGCAAGCAATCAGCCCCAGCATTTT.

On this clonotype itself: Since a much larger clone is just one base distant, this may be a read error. This chain uses TRBV7-9 with TRBJ2-5; D is unresolved. Germline lookup yields CDR1 SEHNR and CDR2 FQNEAQ (reference sequence). V was shortened by 1 base and J by 4 bases, with 19 bases between the two germline ends. The CDR3 consists of 17 residues. The CDR3 protein is CASSLGSFGIARETQYF. For the CDR3, the DNA is TGTGCCAGCAGCTTAGGTTCTTTTGGGATAGCCCGAGAGACCCAGTACTTC.

This clonotype was recorded many times. This chain links TRBV29-1 with TRBJ2-1, with 14 bases that match TRBD2. This CDR3 has 18 amino acids. V lost 1 base, J lost 5 bases, and 10 bases stayed unmatched. In germline, CDR1 is SQVTM, CDR2 ANQGSEA. The CDR3 DNA reads as TGCAGCGTTGAAGCGGGACTAGCGGGAGACCTAAAAGACAATGAGCAGTTCTTC. It yields the protein CSVEAGLAGDLKDNEQFF.

Ten or more counts support this clonotype. V gene TRBV12-3 or TRBV12-4 combines with J gene TRBJ2-7, with D unresolved. This CDR3 comprises 14 residues. Trimming removed 3 bases at V and 7 bases at J, with 16 bases between. This chain's CDR3 is CASSFGGTVQEQYF. As DNA, the CDR3 is TGTGCCAGCAGTTTCGGCGGTACTGTACAGGAGCAGTACTTC.

This clonotype was seen repeatedly, ten times or more. The rearrangement uses TRBV19 and TRBJ2-7, with 9 bases that match TRBD2. CDR1 is LNHDA and CDR2 is SQIVND in the germline V gene (reference sequence). V trimming: 7 bases; J trimming: 4 bases; junction bases outside the gene matches: 11. The CDR3 loop spans 15 amino acids. CDR3 sequence reads: CASTTLAGGPYEQYF. DNA of the CDR3: TGTGCCAGTACCACCCTCGCGGGAGGGCCTTACGAGCAGTACTTC.

A few counts support this clonotype. V usage is TRBV30 and J usage is TRBJ2-2, with 12 nucleotides matching TRBD2. J gave up 5 bases and V 0 bases, and 7 bases lay outside the gene matches. Germline loops: CDR1 GTSNPN, CDR2 SVGIG (reference sequence). This CDR3 contains 17 residues. CDR3 bases: TGTGCCTGGAGTGTCCCTAGCGGGAGGGCTGAAACCGGGGAGCTGTTTTTT. Its translation: CAWSVPSGRAETGELFF. The full variable domain, in which reference TRBV30 and TRBJ2-2 provide the parts outside the CDR3, is SQTIHQWPATLVQPVGSPLSLECTVEGTSNPNLYWYRQAAGRGLQLLFYSVGIGQISSEVPQNLSASRPQDRQFILSSKKLLLSDSGFYLCAWSVPSGRAETGELFFGEGSRLTVL.

This clonotype was picked up many times. The genes are TRBV27 and TRBJ1-1; 7 nucleotides agree with TRBD1. V dropped 2 bases and J dropped 7; count of bases not matched to a gene: 4. CDR1 and CDR2 from the germline V gene are MNHEY and SMNVEV (reference sequence). The CDR3 is 13 residues long. The DNA for the CDR3 is TGTGCCAGCAGTTTACAGGGGGGCGGTGAAGCTTTCTTT. It translates to CASSLQGGGEAFF.

The table lists this clonotype with a few counts. This sequence joins TRBV4-1 and TRBJ2-1; D gene unclear. CDR3 size: 16 residues. The V end was cut by 0 bases, the J end by 1 base, with 10 bases between. Germline V gives CDR1 MGHRA, CDR2 YSYEKL. CDR3 coding DNA: TGCGCCAGCAGCCAAGATTATGGTTCGTCCTACAATGAGCAGTTCTTC. This encodes CASSQDYGSSYNEQFF.

This clonotype was seen a handful of times. This chain uses TRBV20-1 with TRBJ2-2; D remains unclear. V lost 3 bases and J 2 bases, leaving 13 bases between the germline ends. This CDR3 has 15 residues. Germline values: CDR1 DFQATT, CDR2 SNEGSKA (reference sequence). CDR3 nucleotide sequence: TGCAGTGCTAGGAAGCCAACCCTTAACACCGGGGAGCTGTTTTTT. Its protein is CSARKPTLNTGELFF.

This clonotype was detected only a few times. This rearrangement joins TRBV24-1 to TRBJ1-1, with TRBD1 matching 12 bases. Trimming took 10 bases from V and 6 from J; bases not matched to a gene: 8. The CDR3 is 14 residues long. Per germline, CDR1 KGHDR and CDR2 SFDVKD. This CDR3 reads CATEGQGAQPEAFF. The CDR3 DNA is TGTGCCACGGAGGGACAGGGGGCCCAGCCTGAAGCTTTCTTT.

This clonotype was counted a few times. The CDR3 region is CASSQDPRQGIRDTEAFF. Written as DNA, the CDR3 is TGTGCCAGCAGCCAAGATCCCAGACAGGGCATCCGGGACACTGAAGCTTTCTTT. The V gene is TRBV3-1, the J gene TRBJ1-1; TRBD1 agrees at 7 bases. Germline V lookup: CDR1 LGHDT, CDR2 YNNKEL (reference sequence). The CDR3 has 18 amino acids. The trim removed 0 bases at V and 3 bases at J, leaving 13 bases unmatched.

This clonotype was seen at least ten times. V gene TRBV7-9 combines with J gene TRBJ1-5; D is uncertain. The CDR3 loop spans 14 amino acids. V was clipped by 4 bases and J by 0 bases, with 7 bases between them. The germline V gene encodes CDR1 SEHNR and CDR2 FQNEAQ (reference sequence). The CDR3 nucleotides read TGTGCCAGCAGCTCCCGGGCTAGCAATCAGCCCCAGCATTTT. This gives the protein CASSSRASNQPQHF.

The rearrangement links TRBV27 to TRBJ2-7, with D maybe TRBD2 (5 bases). Per the germline V gene, CDR1 is MNHEY and CDR2 is SMNVEV (reference sequence). Trimming removed 8 bases at V and 5 bases at J, with 16 bases between. The CDR3 has 13 amino acids. The CDR3 sequence is CASGEWSRDEQYF. In DNA form, the CDR3 reads TGTGCCAGCGGTGAATGGTCGAGGGACGAGCAGTACTTC.

This clonotype was detected many times. The genes are TRBV5-1 and TRBJ2-3, with 9 bases matching TRBD2. CDR1 and CDR2 (germline): SGHRS, YFSETQ. After removal of 7 bases from V and 3 bases from J, the junction contained 12 bases not matched to a gene. The CDR3 runs to 16 residues. The CDR3, as DNA: TGCGCCAGCGGCGGCTGGATAGCGGGAGTGACAGATACGCAGTATTTT. Translation: CASGGWIAGVTDTQYF. Full variable domain (outside the CDR3, taken from reference TRBV5-1 and TRBJ2-3): KAGVTQTPRYLIKTRGQQVTLSCSPISGHRSVSWYQQTPGQGLQFLFEYFSETQRNKGNFPGRFSGRQFSNSRSEMNVSTLELGDSALYLCASGGWIAGVTDTQYFGPGTRLTVL.

This sequence joins TRBV28 and TRBJ2-4, with D unresolved. With 5 bases removed from V and 1 base from J, the gap between germline ends came to 12 bases. Germline V gives CDR1 MDHEN, CDR2 SYDVKM. This CDR3 has 15 residues. The CDR3 loop reads CASSPPAVAKNIQYF. The CDR3 coding sequence is TGTGCCAGCAGTCCCCCGGCGGTGGCCAAAAACATTCAGTACTTC.

This chain links TRBV20-1 with TRBJ2-7; D call uncertain. The germline CDR1 and CDR2 sequences are DFQATT and SNEGSKA (reference sequence). The CDR3 covers 12 residues. The V gene lost 4 bases and the J gene lost 1 base, with 8 bases spanning the gap. Here the CDR3 DNA reads TGCAGTGCTAAGGCTATTTCCTACGAGCAGTACTTC. Translating it yields CSAKAISYEQYF.

This clonotype was counted many times. The gene calls are TRBV11-2 and TRBJ1-2, with D uncertain. V was trimmed by 2 bases and J by 8 bases, leaving 18 bases between them. CDR3 length: 15 residues. The V gene's germline CDR1 is SGHAT and CDR2 FQNNGV. For the CDR3, the DNA is TGTGCCAGCAGCTTAAGGGTCTCGCAGGTTCGGGGCTACACCTTC. The encoded protein is CASSLRVSQVRGYTF.

V and J are TRBV20-1 and TRBJ2-3; 12 positions agree with TRBD2. This CDR3 region has 14 residues. Germline assignment: CDR1 DFQATT and CDR2 SNEGSKA (reference sequence). The V and J ends lost 6 bases and 3 bases, in that order; junction bases with no gene match: 4. Here the CDR3 DNA reads TGCAGTGCCAGACTAGCGGGAGTGACAGATACGCAGTATTTT. Its translation is CSARLAGVTDTQYF.

In this sample, this clonotype turned up a few times. This chain links TRBV30 with TRBJ1-1; D is unclear. Germline V gene sequence: CDR1 GTSNPN, CDR2 SVGIG (reference sequence). The CDR3 runs to 15 residues. The ends were cut back, 0 bases at V and 2 bases at J, with 13 bases in the middle. In DNA form, the CDR3 reads TGTGCCTGGAGTGTAAGTCAGATATACAACACTGAAGCTTTCTTT. Residues: CAWSVSQIYNTEAFF. Supplemented by reference TRBV30 and TRBJ1-1, the full variable domain reads SQTIHQWPATLVQPVGSPLSLECTVEGTSNPNLYWYRQAAGRGLQLLFYSVGIGQISSEVPQNLSASRPQDRQFILSSKKLLLSDSGFYLCAWSVSQIYNTEAFFGQGTRLTVV.